The clone carrying this T cell receptor beta chain was seen just once. These data belong to a study of blood T cell repertoires in COVID-19. Produced via immunoSEQ multiplex PCR; TCRdb's table is partial and in-frame only. The data hold over 400,000 clones, with 85% to 90% observed a single time. Germline CDR1 is DFQATT and CDR2 is SNEGSKA (reference sequence). The CDR3 loop spans 14 amino acids. V lost 3 bases and J 1 base, leaving 12 bases between the germline ends. The receptor was isolated from a woman aged 45-65 years with COVID-19, enrolled during active disease. The chain recombines TRBV20-1 with TRBJ1-1; D may be TRBD1 (5 bases). The sample was peripheral blood. The CDR3 DNA reads TGCAGTGCTAGTGGTGGGGCGGAGAACACTGAAGCTTTCTTT. Translation: CSASGGAENTEAFF.